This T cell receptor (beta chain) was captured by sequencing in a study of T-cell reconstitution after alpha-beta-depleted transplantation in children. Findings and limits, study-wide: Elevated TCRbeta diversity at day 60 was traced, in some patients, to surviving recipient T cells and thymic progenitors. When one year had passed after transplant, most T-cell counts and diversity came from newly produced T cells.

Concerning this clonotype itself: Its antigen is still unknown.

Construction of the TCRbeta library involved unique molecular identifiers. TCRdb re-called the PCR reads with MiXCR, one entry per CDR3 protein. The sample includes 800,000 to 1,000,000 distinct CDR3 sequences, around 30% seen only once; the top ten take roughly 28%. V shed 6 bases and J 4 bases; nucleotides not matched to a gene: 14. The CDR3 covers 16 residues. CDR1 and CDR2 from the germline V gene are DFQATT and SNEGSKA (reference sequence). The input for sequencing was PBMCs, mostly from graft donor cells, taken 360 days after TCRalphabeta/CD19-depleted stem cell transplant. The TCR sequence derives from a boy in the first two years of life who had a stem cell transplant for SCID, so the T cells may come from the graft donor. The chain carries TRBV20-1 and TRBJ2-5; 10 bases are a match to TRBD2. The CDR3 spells CSAHALKRGGSETQYF. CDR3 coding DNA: TGCAGTGCCCACGCCCTGAAGCGGGGGGGCTCAGAGACCCAGTACTTC.